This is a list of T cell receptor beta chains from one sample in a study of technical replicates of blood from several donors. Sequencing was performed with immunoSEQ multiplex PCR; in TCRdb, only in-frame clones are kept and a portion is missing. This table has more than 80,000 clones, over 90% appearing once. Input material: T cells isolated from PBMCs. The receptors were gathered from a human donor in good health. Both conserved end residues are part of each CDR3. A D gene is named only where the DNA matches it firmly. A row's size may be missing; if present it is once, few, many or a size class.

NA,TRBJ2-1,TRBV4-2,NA,CASSFTSSYNEQFF,TGTGCCAGCAGTTTCACGAGCTCCTACAATGAGCAGTTCTTC
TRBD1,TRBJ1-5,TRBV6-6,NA,CASSYSEGAGRAQHF,TGTGCCAGCAGTTACTCGGAGGGGGCCGGGAGGGCCCAGCATTTT
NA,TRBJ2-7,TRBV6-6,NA,CASSSGVYEQYF,TGTGCCAGCAGTTCAGGGGTATACGAGCAGTACTTC
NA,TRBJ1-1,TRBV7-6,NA,CASSLGGSANTEAFF,TGTGCCAGCAGCTTAGGGGGTAGCGCGAACACTGAAGCTTTCTTT
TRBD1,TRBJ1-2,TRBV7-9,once,CASGQGANYGYTF,TGTGCCAGCGGTCAGGGGGCTAACTATGGCTACACCTTC
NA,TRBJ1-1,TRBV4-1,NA,CASSQTMNTEAFF,TGCGCCAGCAGCCAAACAATGAACACTGAAGCTTTCTTT
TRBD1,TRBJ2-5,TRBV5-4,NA,CASSFGTGQAETQYF,TGTGCCAGCAGCTTCGGGACAGGGCAAGCAGAGACCCAGTACTTC
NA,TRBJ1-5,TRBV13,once,CASSLYSNQPQHF,TGTGCCAGCAGCCTATATAGCAATCAGCCCCAGCATTTT
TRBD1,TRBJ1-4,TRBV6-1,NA,CASRADRGNEKLFF,TGTGCCAGCAGAGCTGACAGGGGTAATGAAAAACTGTTTTTT
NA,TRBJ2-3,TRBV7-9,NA,CASSLGRETDTQYF,TGTGCCAGCAGCTTGGGCAGGGAAACAGATACGCAGTATTTT
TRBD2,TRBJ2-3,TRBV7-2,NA,CASSLAGTSGTDTQYF,TGTGCCAGCAGCTTGGCCGGGACTAGCGGAACAGATACGCAGTATTTT
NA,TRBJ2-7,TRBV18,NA,CASSEATASSYEQYF,TGTGCCAGCTCAGAGGCAACGGCAAGCTCCTACGAGCAGTACTTC
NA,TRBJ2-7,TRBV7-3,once,CASSLYGSETYEQYF,TGTGCCAGCAGCTTATACGGGTCCGAGACCTACGAGCAGTACTTC
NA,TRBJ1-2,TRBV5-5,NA,CASSLALDQDYGYTF,TGTGCCAGCAGCTTGGCCTTGGATCAGGACTATGGCTACACCTTC
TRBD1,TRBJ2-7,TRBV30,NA,CAWSEWTGNYEQYF,TGTGCCTGGAGTGAATGGACAGGGAACTACGAGCAGTACTTC
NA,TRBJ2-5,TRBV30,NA,CAWRNRRSEGTQYF,TGTGCCTGGAGAAACAGGCGGTCAGAAGGGACCCAGTACTTC
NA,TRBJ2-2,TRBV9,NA,CASSVVTRDGELFF,TGTGCCAGCAGCGTAGTTACTAGGGACGGGGAGCTGTTTTTT